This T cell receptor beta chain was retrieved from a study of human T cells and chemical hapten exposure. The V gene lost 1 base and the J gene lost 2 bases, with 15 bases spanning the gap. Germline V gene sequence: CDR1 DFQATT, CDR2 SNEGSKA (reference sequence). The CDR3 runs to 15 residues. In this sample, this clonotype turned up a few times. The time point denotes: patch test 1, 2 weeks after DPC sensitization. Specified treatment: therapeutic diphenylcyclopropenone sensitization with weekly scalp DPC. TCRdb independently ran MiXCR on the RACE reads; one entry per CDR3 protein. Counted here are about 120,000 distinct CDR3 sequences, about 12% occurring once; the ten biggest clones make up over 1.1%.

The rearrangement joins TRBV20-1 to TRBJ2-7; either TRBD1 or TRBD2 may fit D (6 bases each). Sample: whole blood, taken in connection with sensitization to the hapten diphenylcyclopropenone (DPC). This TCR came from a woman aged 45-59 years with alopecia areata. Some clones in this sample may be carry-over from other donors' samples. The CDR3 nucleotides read TGCAGTGCTAGAGCCTTAAAGGGGGGTACCTACGAGCAGTACTTC. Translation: CSARALKGGTYEQYF.